These 15 T cell receptor beta chains came from one sample sequenced in a study of identical twins. One entry per CDR3 protein results from TCRdb running MiXCR on the 5' RACE reads. The sample consists of 280,000 or so distinct CDR3 sequences, less than 9% of them appearing once. This same sample was also part of a study on yellow fever vaccine responses in identical twins.

Sequenced input: memory (CD45RO+) T cells sorted from blood. These TCRs come from a woman aged 18 to 35 in good health.

This clonotype was found many times. J is TRBJ2-7 and V is TRBV3-1, with a tentative D call TRBD2 (6 bases). This CDR3 is built from 14 residues. The germline V gene has CDR1 LGHDT and CDR2 YNNKEL (reference sequence). V shed 4 bases and J shed 3 bases, with 13 bases lying between them. CDR3 in amino acids: CASSPSVSGYEQYF. In DNA, the CDR3 is TGTGCCAGCAGCCCCTCCGTTAGCGGCTACGAGCAGTACTTC.

In this sample, this clonotype turned up a few times. V is TRBV28 and J is TRBJ2-7; a possible D gene is TRBD1 (6 bases). The germline V and J ends were trimmed by 9 bases and 3 bases, with 18 bases remaining between them. The CDR3 runs 14 residues. CDR1 and CDR2 (germline): MDHEN, SYDVKM. The CDR3 spells CARQADSTDYEQYV. As DNA, the CDR3 is TGTGCCAGACAAGCGGACAGTACCGACTACGAGCAGTACGTC.

The chain combines TRBV24-1 with TRBJ2-2; tentative D call: TRBD2 (6 bases). The V gene lost 5 bases and the J gene lost 0 bases, with 12 bases spanning the gap. Germline CDR1 reads KGHDR; CDR2 reads SFDVKD. The CDR3 contains 16 residues. The DNA for the CDR3 is TGTGCCACCAGTGTTAGCGGCCTCACGAACACCGGGGAGCTGTTTTTT. Protein sequence: CATSVSGLTNTGELFF.

In this sample, this clonotype turned up many times. The chain links TRBV2 to TRBJ1-5; D gene uncertain. Germline V lookup: CDR1 SNHLY, CDR2 FYNNEI. The CDR3 is 13 residues long. The V and J ends lost 3 bases and 5 bases respectively, with 8 bases between them. The CDR3, as DNA: TGTGCCAGCAGTGACTGGGATCATCAGCCCCAGCATTTT. Translation: CASSDWDHQPQHF.

This chain connects TRBV14 to TRBJ2-3, with TRBD2 matching 7 bases. The ends lost 3 bases at V and 14 bases at J; junction bases unmatched: 11. The length of the CDR3 is 13 residues. The germline V gene encodes CDR1 SGHDN and CDR2 FVKESK. CDR3 sequence reads: CASSHEPSGRGYF. In DNA, the CDR3 is TGTGCCAGCAGCCATGAACCTAGCGGCCGTGGGTATTTT.

This clonotype has a count of ten or more. The chain links TRBV7-9 to TRBJ2-3; D gene uncertain. Germline loops: CDR1 SEHNR, CDR2 FQNEAQ (reference sequence). The V and J ends lost 2 bases and 3 bases respectively, with 6 bases between them. The CDR3 extends over 13 amino acids. The CDR3 is CASSLPYTDTQYF. The CDR3 region has the DNA TGTGCCAGCAGCTTACCCTATACAGATACGCAGTATTTT.

CDR3 protein: CASSLDNYGYTF. The CDR3 nucleotides are TGTGCCAGCAGTTTAGATAACTATGGCTACACCTTC. The chain recombines TRBV12-3 or TRBV12-4 with TRBJ1-2, with D unresolved. The V gene lost 1 base and the J gene lost 1 base, with 1 base spanning the gap. The CDR3 has 12 residues.

The rearrangement uses TRBV2 and TRBJ2-7; no reliable D call. V shed 3 bases and J shed 6 bases, with 3 bases lying between them. Per the germline V gene, CDR1 is SNHLY and CDR2 is FYNNEI. The CDR3 contains 10 residues. DNA for the CDR3: TGTGCCAGCAGTGAGTCCGAGCAGTACTTC. It codes for CASSESEQYF.

This clonotype was seen at least ten times. This sequence joins TRBV6-1 and TRBJ2-1; D remains unclear. V was clipped by 6 bases and J by 4 bases, with 4 bases between them. In germline, CDR1 is MNHNS, CDR2 SASEGT. The CDR3 has 11 residues. Here the CDR3 reads CASRGYNEQFF. The CDR3 nucleotides are TGTGCCAGCAGAGGTTACAATGAGCAGTTCTTC.

This clonotype was seen more than once but under ten times. The chain has TRBV11-2 and TRBJ1-1; D unresolved. The CDR3 runs to 13 residues. V dropped 4 bases and J dropped 1 base, with 7 bases sitting between them. Germline-derived CDR1 and CDR2 are SGHAT and FQNNGV. CDR3 DNA sequence: TGTGCCAGCAGCTCTCAAGCGAACACTGAAGCTTTCTTT. As protein: CASSSQANTEAFF.

The chain recombines TRBV28 with TRBJ2-6; 10 positions agree with TRBD1. CDR3 length: 16 amino acids. The V and J ends lost 8 bases and 0 bases, in that order; junction bases with no gene match: 4. Per the germline V gene, CDR1 is MDHEN and CDR2 is SYDVKM. This CDR3 is CASRTGGDSGANVLTF. In DNA form, the CDR3 reads TGTGCCAGCCGGACAGGGGGGGACTCTGGGGCCAACGTCCTGACTTTC.

The chain joins TRBV9 to TRBJ2-3, with TRBD1 identical over 10 bases. J was trimmed by 3 bases and V by 4 bases; bases with no gene match: 5. Germline CDR1 is SGDLS and CDR2 is YYNGEE. This CDR3 is built from 15 residues. The CDR3 DNA reads TGTGCCAGCAGCCCTGGGACAGGGGTGACAGATACGCAGTATTTT. Translation: CASSPGTGVTDTQYF.

The sample holds a few counts of this clonotype. This may be a read error: a much more frequent sequence differs by one nucleotide. The V gene is TRBV7-7, the J gene TRBJ1-1, with D hard to call. V lost 5 bases to trimming and J lost 1 base, with 8 bases between them. Germline CDR1 SSHAT, CDR2 FNYEAQ (reference sequence). The CDR3 contains 13 residues. CDR3 residues: CASSQDKNTEAFF. The CDR3 DNA is TGTGCCAGCAGCCAAGACAAGAACACTGAAGCTTTCTTT.

The V call is TRBV28, the J call TRBJ1-2; a possible D gene is TRBD1 (5 bases). The CDR3 consists of 14 residues. Germline V gene data show CDR1 as MDHEN and CDR2 as SYDVKM. Deletions cut 6 bases from V and 3 bases from J, with 14 bases between. The CDR3 loop reads CASSTSGGHYGYTF. In DNA form, the CDR3 reads TGTGCCAGCAGCACCTCGGGGGGTCACTATGGCTACACCTTC.

This sequence joins TRBV6-2 or TRBV6-3 and TRBJ2-1; D unresolved. The CDR3 covers 12 residues. The germline gives CDR1 MNHEY, CDR2 SVGEGT. Trimming took 8 bases from V and 7 from J, leaving 12 bases between them. CDR3 region: CASAYIGNEQFF. The CDR3 DNA reads TGTGCCAGCGCCTATATTGGGAATGAGCAGTTCTTC.